The rows below give T cell receptor beta chains drawn from one sample of a study of cytomegalovirus exposure and HLA in healthy donors. Generated by immunoSEQ multiplex PCR, the TCRdb table keeps only in-frame clones and is missing some. The sample contains some 150,000 clones, 75% to 85% of which appear only once. Source material: PBMCs. The receptors were sampled from a male donor in good health and CMV-seronegative. Both conserved end residues are part of each CDR3. A D gene is named only where the DNA matches it firmly. The size entry is marked missing in some rows and otherwise reads once, few, many or a size class.

clone_size d_call j_call v_call cdr3_nt cdr3_aa
NA NA TRBJ2-5 TRBV10-1 TGCGCCAGCAGTGAAACTAGGAGTTTGACCCAGTACTTC CASSETRSLTQYF
NA NA TRBJ1-5 TRBV5-4 TGTGCCAGCAGCCCCGACAGATCCCGGGGGAGACAGCCCCAGCATTTT CASSPDRSRGRQPQHF
NA NA TRBJ2-4 TRBV19 TGTGCCAGTAGTATAGGTCCAGGCCAAAACATTCAGTACTTC CASSIGPGQNIQYF
NA NA TRBJ2-3 TRBV5-1 TGCGCCAGCAGCCTTGTCTGGACTAGCACAGATACGCAGTATTTT CASSLVWTSTDTQYF
NA TRBD2 TRBJ2-3 TRBV9 TGTGCCAGCAGCCCGGCGGGGGGAAGCACAGATACGCAGTATTTT CASSPAGGSTDTQYF
once TRBD1 TRBJ1-5 TRBV7-2 TGTGCCAGCAGCTTAGGGGGACAGGGGGTTCGTCAGCCCCAGCATTTT CASSLGGQGVRQPQHF
NA TRBD1 TRBJ2-1 TRBV30 TGTGCCTGGAGCAGGGGGCCCTCTAACAATGAGCAGTTCTTC CAWSRGPSNNEQFF
NA TRBD1 TRBJ2-5 TRBV30 TGTGCCTTCCACGGACAGGGAAATGCAGAGACCCAGTACTTC CAFHGQGNAETQYF
NA NA TRBJ1-6 TRBV18 TGTGCCAGCTCACCAACAGAGGGAAAGGGCTCACCCCTCCACTTT CASSPTEGKGSPLHF
NA TRBD1 TRBJ2-7 TRBV5-6 TGTGCCAGCGCCGGGGGCGGGACAGGGTCCTACGAGCAGTACTTC CASAGGGTGSYEQYF
NA TRBD1 TRBJ1-2 TRBV6-5 TGTGCCAGCAGTCAAGGCCGGGCAGGGGGATCTGGCTACACCTTC CASSQGRAGGSGYTF
NA TRBD2 TRBJ2-3 TRBV5-4 TGTGCCAGCAGCTTACTAGCGGGGGATACGCAGTATTTT CASSLLAGDTQYF
NA TRBD1 TRBJ1-6 TRBV14 TGTGCCAGCAGCCGGACAGGGGGCAATTCACCCCTCCACTTT CASSRTGGNSPLHF
NA NA TRBJ2-2 TRBV7-2 TGTGCCAGCAGCCCCCCGGTTGGGGCCTGGGGCACCGGGGAGCTGTTTTTT CASSPPVGAWGTGELFF
NA TRBD2 TRBJ2-3 TRBV9 TGTGCCAGCAGCGTAGTTTCACTAGCGGGTACAGATACGCAGTATTTT CASSVVSLAGTDTQYF
NA NA TRBJ1-4 TRBV18 TGTGCCAGCTCACCACGACAGGCTGAAAAACTGTTTTTT CASSPRQAEKLFF
few NA TRBJ1-4 TRBV11-2 TGTGCCAGCAGCTTAGCAGTGACTAATGAAAAACTGTTTTTT CASSLAVTNEKLFF
few NA TRBJ2-7 TRBV21-1 TGTGCCAGCACCCCCCTACAGGGCGTCCTAACACACTACGAGCAGTACTTC CASTPLQGVLTHYEQYF
NA NA TRBJ2-3 TRBV2 TGTGCCAGCAGTGAAGGAGGATCAGATACGCAGTATTTT CASSEGGSDTQYF
NA NA TRBJ1-4 TRBV2 TGTGCCAGCACCCGGGAGTCTTCAACTAATGAAAAACTGTTTTTT CASTRESSTNEKLFF
NA NA TRBJ1-1 TRBV19 TGTGCCAGTAGTATAAGCGGCGCGAACACTGAAGCTTTCTTT CASSISGANTEAFF
NA TRBD2 TRBJ2-3 TRBV5-1 TGCGCCAGCAGACAATTACTAGCGGGGGGACCAGATACGCAGTATTTT CASRQLLAGGPDTQYF
NA TRBD1 TRBJ1-2 TRBV7-9 TGTGCCAGCAGCCCCGGACAGGGGGAGTATGGCTACACCTTC CASSPGQGEYGYTF
NA NA TRBJ1-2 TRBV7-2 TGTGCCAGCAGCTTAGATGCAGGGCAAAACTATGGCTACACCTTC CASSLDAGQNYGYTF
NA TRBD2 TRBJ2-3 TRBV5-1 TGCGCCAGCAGTTCCGGGACTAGCGGGGGGACAGATACGCAGTATTTT CASSSGTSGGTDTQYF
NA NA TRBJ2-3 TRBV6-5 TGTGCCAGCAGCCTGGGACTTCCTACAGATACGCAGTATTTT CASSLGLPTDTQYF
NA NA TRBJ1-6 TRBV9 TGTGCCAGCAGCGTTAGCTCCTATAATTCACCCCTCCACTTT CASSVSSYNSPLHF
NA NA TRBJ1-1 TRBV7-9 TGTGCCAGCAGCTTCTCGGCAGGAGGGGACACTGAAGCTTTCTTT CASSFSAGGDTEAFF
NA TRBD1 TRBJ1-1 TRBV7-2 TGTGCCAGCAGCTCTACAGGGGGCGAAACTGAAGCTTTCTTT CASSSTGGETEAFF
NA NA TRBJ2-3 TRBV5-4 TGTGCCAGCAGCTGGCGAGAGGCGAGGGATACGCAGTATTTT CASSWREARDTQYF
NA NA TRBJ1-5 TRBV30 TGTGCCTGGAGTGGTCTTGGGGAGTATAGCAATCAGCCCCAGCATTTT CAWSGLGEYSNQPQHF
NA NA TRBJ1-3 TRBV4-3 TGCGCCAGCAGCCAAGCGGGGGGGAGTGGAAACACCATATATTTT CASSQAGGSGNTIYF
NA TRBD1 TRBJ1-2 TRBV7-9 TGTGCCAGCAGCCTAGCGGGGACAGGGAATGGCTACACCTTC CASSLAGTGNGYTF
NA TRBD2 TRBJ2-2 TRBV7-8 TGTGCCAGCAGCTTAGGGCTAGCGGAAACCGGGGAGCTGTTTTTT CASSLGLAETGELFF
NA TRBD2 TRBJ2-7 TRBV7-2 TGTGCCAGCAGCTTGGGGAGCGGGGGAAACTACGAGCAGTACTTC CASSLGSGGNYEQYF
NA TRBD1 TRBJ1-2 TRBV7-9 TGTGCCAGCAGCTTAGAGGACAGGATAGGTGGCTACACCTTC CASSLEDRIGGYTF
NA TRBD2 TRBJ2-1 TRBV27 TGTGCCAGCAGAGTTTGGGCCCGACCACCGGTCTTAGCGGGGACCTACAATGAGCAGTTCTTC CASRVWARPPVLAGTYNEQFF
NA NA TRBJ2-5 TRBV7-6 TGTGCCAGCAGCTTCGGGTCGTACCAAGAGACCCAGTACTTC CASSFGSYQETQYF
NA TRBD1 TRBJ2-7 TRBV9 TGTGCCAGCAGCGTAGCCTGGGACAGTTCCTACGAGCAGTACTTC CASSVAWDSSYEQYF
NA TRBD2 TRBJ2-5 TRBV9 TGTGCCAGCAGCGTAGGGACTAGCGGTGTTGAGACCCAGTACTTC CASSVGTSGVETQYF
NA NA TRBJ2-7 TRBV5-1 TGCGCCAGCAGCTTGGCCTCAGGGCAAGGCTACGAGCAGTACTTC CASSLASGQGYEQYF
NA NA TRBJ1-1 TRBV13 TGTGCCAGCAGCTTTCCGACACCGAACACTGAAGCTTTCTTT CASSFPTPNTEAFF